Shown below are 21 T cell receptor beta chains from a single sample sequenced in a study of blood T cell repertoires in COVID-19. Using immunoSEQ multiplex PCR, the repertoire was profiled, and TCRdb retains in-frame clones only, with some absent. Here the sample spans some 350,000 clones, 80% to 90% being singletons. The sequenced sample consisted of peripheral blood. The source is a woman in her twenties or thirties with COVID-19, enrolled during active disease.

This clone was seen only once. This rearrangement joins TRBV7-2 to TRBJ2-1; tentative D call: TRBD2 (6 bases). Deletions cut 0 bases from V and 7 bases from J, with 13 bases between. This CDR3 has 15 amino acids. Germline values: CDR1 SGHTA, CDR2 FQGNSA. CDR3 residues: CASSLAGGPQNEQFF. CDR3 DNA: TGTGCCAGCAGCTTAGCAGGAGGGCCTCAAAATGAGCAGTTCTTC.

The J gene is TRBJ2-7, the V gene TRBV24-1; weak D call: TRBD2 (6 bases). The CDR3 is 16 residues long. Trimming stripped 3 bases from V and 0 bases from J, with 14 bases between. Per germline, CDR1 KGHDR and CDR2 SFDVKD. CDR3 residues: CATSDLGLGGSYEQYV. The CDR3 bases are TGTGCCACCAGTGATCTTGGCTTGGGGGGCTCCTACGAGCAGTACGTC.

The J gene is TRBJ1-2, the V gene TRBV7-9; TRBD1 might be the D (5 bases). V lost 1 base, J lost 8 bases, and 11 bases lay in between. The CDR3 contains 13 residues. Germline V gene sequence: CDR1 SEHNR, CDR2 FQNEAQ (reference sequence). CDR3 sequence (DNA): TGTGCCAGCAGCTTAGAGGCAGGGCGAGGCTACACCTTC. Encoded protein: CASSLEAGRGYTF.

V and J are TRBV18 and TRBJ1-1, with a weak D call TRBD1 (5 bases). Trimming took 3 bases from V and 4 from J, leaving 12 bases between them. The CDR3 contains 14 residues. Germline V gives CDR1 KGHSH, CDR2 LQKENI. CDR3 sequence reads: CASSPLAGGTEAFF. Written as DNA, the CDR3 is TGTGCCAGCTCACCTTTGGCGGGGGGCACTGAAGCTTTCTTT.

The CDR3 protein is CASSLGIPESEQYV. CDR3 bases: TGTGCCAGCAGCTTAGGTATTCCAGAATCCGAGCAGTACGTC. The rearrangement joins TRBV7-2 to TRBJ2-7; D gene uncertain. V dropped 1 base and J dropped 6 bases, with 13 bases sitting between them. CDR3 size: 14 residues. CDR1 is SGHTA and CDR2 is FQGNSA in the germline V gene.

J is TRBJ1-6 and V is TRBV27; D not resolved. The V gene lost 3 bases and the J gene lost 3 bases, with 12 bases spanning the gap. This CDR3 contains 16 residues. Germline CDR1 and CDR2: MNHEY and SMNVEV (reference sequence). The CDR3 region is CASSLREGFYNSPLHF. CDR3 nucleotides: TGTGCCAGCAGTTTGAGAGAGGGCTTCTATAATTCACCCCTCCACTTT.

This clone came up once. This rearrangement joins TRBV7-2 to TRBJ2-3; D may be TRBD2 (5 bases). The V gene's germline CDR1 is SGHTA and CDR2 FQGNSA. Between the trimmed V and J ends, which lost 4 bases and 5 bases, there was a span of 13 bases. The CDR3 has 14 residues. The CDR3 region is CASSSSFGEDTQYF. In DNA, the CDR3 is TGTGCCAGCAGCTCTAGCTTTGGGGAAGATACGCAGTATTTT.

The rearrangement links TRBV29-1 to TRBJ1-2, with TRBD1 matching over 9 bases. CDR1 is SQVTM and CDR2 is ANQGSEA in the germline V gene. The CDR3 is made up of 16 amino acids. V gave up 3 bases and J gave up 8 bases; unmatched junction bases: 16. The CDR3 sequence: CSVETRSGQGTGGYTF. The CDR3 DNA is TGCAGCGTTGAGACCCGATCGGGACAGGGTACGGGGGGCTACACCTTC.

A word on this clone: An end of the junction differs from the germline gene, which may be a read error. This chain joins TRBV28 and TRBJ1-5, with 7 bases that match TRBD1. The CDR3 length is 15 residues. Germline V gene data show CDR1 as MDHEN and CDR2 as SYDVKM. CDR3 nucleotides: TGTGCCACCAGTTACAGACAGGGAGGCAATCAGCCCCAGCATTTT. It specifies CATSYRQGGNQPQHF.

CDR3 in amino acids: CASLVGHTQYF. CDR3 coding DNA: TGTGCCAGCCTAGTGGGGCATACGCAGTATTTT. The rearrangement uses TRBV19 and TRBJ2-3; a weak D match, TRBD1 (5 bases). The V end was cut by 9 bases, the J end by 7 bases, with 11 bases between. This CDR3 spans 11 amino acids. Germline CDR1 is LNHDA and CDR2 is SQIVND (reference sequence).

V usage is TRBV11-2 and J usage is TRBJ2-7; D might be TRBD2 (6 bases). Trimming left V 1 base short and J 4 bases short, with 14 bases between. Per the germline V gene, CDR1 is SGHAT and CDR2 is FQNNGV. There are 15 residues in the CDR3. CDR3 protein: CASSLGGVGPYEQYV. The CDR3 DNA reads as TGTGCCAGCAGCTTAGGGGGGGTAGGACCTTACGAGCAGTACGTC.

The genes are TRBV7-9 and TRBJ2-7; 7 bases match TRBD2. CDR1 is SEHNR and CDR2 is FQNEAQ in the germline V gene (reference sequence). V lost 5 bases to trimming and J lost 3 bases; unmatched junction nucleotides: 10. The CDR3 is 15 amino acids. The CDR3 DNA reads TGTGCCAGCAGCCGGTCGGGGGGAGAACACTACGAGCAGTACTTC. Amino acids: CASSRSGGEHYEQYF.

This clone was recorded once. The rearrangement joins TRBV27 to TRBJ2-7, with D possibly matching TRBD1 (6 bases). The V and J ends lost 5 bases and 2 bases respectively, with 22 bases between them. The CDR3 contains 17 residues. The germline V gene has CDR1 MNHEY and CDR2 SMNVEV (reference sequence). As DNA, the CDR3 is TGTGCCAGCAGTCCTCCTACCGGGACACTTAAAACCTACGAGCAGTACTTC. Translated, it gives CASSPPTGTLKTYEQYF.

The chain couples TRBV19 to TRBJ1-6, with D maybe TRBD1 (6 bases). Germline V gene lookup returns CDR1 LNHDA and CDR2 SQIVND (reference sequence). This CDR3 comprises 18 residues. Deletions cut 7 bases from V and 0 bases from J, with 19 bases between. The CDR3: CASTDQGTASSYNSPLHF. CDR3 nucleotides: TGTGCCAGTACCGACCAGGGGACGGCGAGCTCCTATAATTCACCCCTCCACTTT.

The CDR3 DNA follows: TGTGCCAGCAGCGTTGACCAGGGGATGTACGGGGAGCTGTTTTTT. Protein: CASSVDQGMYGELFF. The V call is TRBV9, the J call TRBJ2-2; D may be TRBD1 (6 bases). The V and J ends lost 2 bases and 7 bases respectively, with 15 bases between them. CDR3 length: 15 residues. Germline CDR1 reads SGDLS; CDR2 reads YYNGEE. The whole variable domain, remainder taken from reference TRBV9 and TRBJ2-2, is DSGVTQTPKHLITATGQRVTLRCSPRSGDLSVYWYQQSLDQGLQFLIQYYNGEERAKGNILERFSAQQFPDLHSELNLSSLELGDSALYFCASSVDQGMYGELFFGEGSRLTVL.

The chain employs TRBV10-3 and TRBJ2-1; 9 bases match TRBD2. CDR3 length: 16 amino acids. V lost 3 bases, J lost 10 bases, and 13 bases stayed unmatched. In germline, CDR1 is ENHRY, CDR2 SYGVKD. The CDR3 reads CAISDPTSGPSGEQFF. As DNA, the CDR3 is TGTGCCATCAGTGACCCGACTAGCGGCCCTTCGGGGGAGCAGTTCTTC.

The V gene is TRBV7-2, the J gene TRBJ1-1; 9 bases fit TRBD1. This CDR3 comprises 17 residues. The ends lost 5 bases at V and 1 base at J; junction bases unmatched: 11. In germline, CDR1 is SGHTA, CDR2 FQGNSA. The CDR3 reads CASSPPFGQGTNTEAFF. The CDR3 coding sequence is TGTGCCAGCAGCCCTCCTTTCGGACAGGGGACGAACACTGAAGCTTTCTTT.

V and J are TRBV20-1 and TRBJ2-5, with TRBD2 identical over 10 bases. The CDR3 spans 14 residues. Trimming cost V 5 bases and J 5 bases; bases outside gene matches: 8. Per the germline V gene, CDR1 is DFQATT and CDR2 is SNEGSKA (reference sequence). CDR3 coding DNA: TGCAGTGCTCGTGGGAGCGGGGGGGCTGAGACCCAGTACTTC. Its protein is CSARGSGGAETQYF.

This chain connects TRBV30 to TRBJ2-3, with unresolved D. Germline loops: CDR1 GTSNPN, CDR2 SVGIG (reference sequence). Trimming pared 1 base from V and 2 bases from J, leaving 7 bases between. CDR3 length: 13 residues. CDR3 region: CAWSAYNTDTQYF. CDR3 coding DNA: TGTGCCTGGAGTGCCTATAACACAGATACGCAGTATTTT.

The chain couples TRBV24-1 to TRBJ2-7; TRBD2 agrees at 9 bases. From germline, CDR1 is KGHDR and CDR2 SFDVKD. V lost 9 bases and J lost 7; bases outside the gene matches: 9. This CDR3 contains 13 residues. The CDR3 here is CATRLADPREQYV. Written as DNA, the CDR3 is TGTGCCACCCGACTAGCGGACCCTAGGGAGCAGTACGTC.

The chain couples TRBV25-1 to TRBJ1-1, with D tentatively TRBD1 (6 bases). Trimming removed 1 base from V and 4 bases from J, with 13 bases in between. The V gene's germline CDR1 is MGHDK and CDR2 SYGVNS. This CDR3 spans 15 amino acids. The CDR3, as DNA: TGTGCCAGCAGTGAATCTACAGGGCGGGTCACTGAAGCTTTCTTT. It yields the protein CASSESTGRVTEAFF.